This TCR beta chain came from a study of identical twins. Study conclusions and caveats: Insertions were fewer in abundant cord blood beta clonotypes, whereas memory repertoires showed none of this pattern.

Germline trimming cut 5 bases from V and 2 bases from J; bases unmatched to any gene: 7. The length of the CDR3 is 16 residues. This clonotype was observed a few times. Its cognate antigen is unknown. TCRdb analysed the 5' RACE reads with MiXCR anew, one entry per CDR3 protein. The table has 400,000 to 500,000 distinct CDR3 sequences, approximately 17% seen once. The V and J genes are TRBV12-3 or TRBV12-4 and TRBJ2-7; TRBD2 agrees at 12 bases. The sequencing sample was made of naive T cells sorted from blood. This clonotype was sampled from a middle-aged man in good health. As DNA, the CDR3 is TGTGCCAGCAGTCAGCGACTAGCGGGGGAACCCTACGAGCAGTACTTC. This gives the protein CASSQRLAGEPYEQYF.